The clone carrying this TCR beta chain was detected a few times. This sample was included in a study of blood T cells in healthy people across ages. The CDR3 runs 13 residues. CDR1 and CDR2 (germline): SGHTA, FQGNSA. The V end lost 4 bases, the J end lost 5 bases, and 12 bases lay between the germline ends. The authors ran a second PCR of 7 to 11 cycles using a sample-barcoded 5' primer and a J-beta primer mix. TCRdb reprocessed the 5' RACE reads with MiXCR, giving one entry per CDR3 protein. The sample has some 370,000 distinct CDR3 sequences; about half are singletons. This sequence originates from a man between 60 and 70 years old in good health. This chain joins TRBV7-2 and TRBJ2-7; D tentatively reads TRBD1 or TRBD2 (6 bases each). The sample comprised blood. CDR3 coding DNA: TGTGCCAGCAGCTCTAACAGGGAGGACGAGCAGTACTTC. It specifies CASSSNREDEQYF.